This TCR beta chain was profiled in a study of shared clonotypes between healthy human individuals. Assay execution took place at the deep level. Profiled with immunoSEQ multiplex PCR; TCRdb holds only in-frame clones, not every one. The sample includes hundreds of thousands of clones, about 76% of them seen just once. From germline, CDR1 is MNHNY and CDR2 SVGAGI (reference sequence). J gave up 7 bases and V 6 bases, and 8 bases lay outside the gene matches. The length of the CDR3 is 14 residues. The gene calls are TRBV6-6 and TRBJ1-5, with 8 nucleotides matching TRBD1. The receptor's source is a woman in her thirties or forties in good health. Some clones in this sample may be carry-over from other donors' samples. Material for sequencing was PBMCs. CDR3 in amino acids: CASSPDRGRQPQHF. The CDR3 region has the DNA TGTGCCAGCAGCCCCGACAGGGGTCGGCAGCCCCAGCATTTT.